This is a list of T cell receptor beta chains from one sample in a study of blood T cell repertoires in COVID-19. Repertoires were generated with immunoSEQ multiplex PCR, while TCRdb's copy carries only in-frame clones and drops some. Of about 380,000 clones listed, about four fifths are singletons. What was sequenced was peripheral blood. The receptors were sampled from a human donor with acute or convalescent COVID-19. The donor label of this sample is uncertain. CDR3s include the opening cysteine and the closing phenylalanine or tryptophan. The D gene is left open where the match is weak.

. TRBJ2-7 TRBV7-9 CASSGGRAYEQYF
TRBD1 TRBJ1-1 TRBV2 CASRGQGNTEAFF
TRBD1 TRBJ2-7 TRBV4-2 CASSQGTGGISYEQYF
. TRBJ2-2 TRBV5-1 CASRLARGTGELFF
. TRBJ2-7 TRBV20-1 CSASGQGGYEQYF
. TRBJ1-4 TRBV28 CASSLQGQVRKLFF
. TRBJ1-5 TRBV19 CASRLAAEGSRPQHF
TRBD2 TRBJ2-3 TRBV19 CAGSAVLAGSRTDTQYF
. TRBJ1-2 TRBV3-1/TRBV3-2 CASSQDRDNRGYTF
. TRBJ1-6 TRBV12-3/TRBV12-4 CASSRRNSPLHF
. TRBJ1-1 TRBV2 CASRQASQSKAFF
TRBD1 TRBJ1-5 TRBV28 CASSLGQIKPQHF
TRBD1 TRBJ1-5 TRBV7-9 CASSLSGGDRNQPQHF
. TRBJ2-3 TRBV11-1 CASSLVLSTDTQYF
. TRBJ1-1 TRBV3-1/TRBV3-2 CASSQDRGLNTEAFF
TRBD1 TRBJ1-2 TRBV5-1 CASSPETGDGYTF
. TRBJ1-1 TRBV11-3 CASSRLKNTEAFF
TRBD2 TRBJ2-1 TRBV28 CASSPTSGGAREQFF
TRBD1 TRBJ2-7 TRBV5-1 CASSPGTGGYEQYF
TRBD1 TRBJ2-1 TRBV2 CASEPGGYNEQFF
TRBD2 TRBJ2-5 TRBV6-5 CASSYRPAGVGETQYF
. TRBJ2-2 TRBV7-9 CAGRGLSNTGELFF
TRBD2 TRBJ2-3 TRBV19 CASSDGAGGLTDTQYF
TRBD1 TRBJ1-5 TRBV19 CASSTTHRGSNQPQHF
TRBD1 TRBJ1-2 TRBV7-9 CASSSIRAGQGPYGYTF
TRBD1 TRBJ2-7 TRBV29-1 CSVERRGTGGLYEQYF
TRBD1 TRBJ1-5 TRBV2 CASAGQISNQPQHF
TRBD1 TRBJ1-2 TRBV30 CAWTGQYYGYTF
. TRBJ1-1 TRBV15 CATSRDKSTVGGTEAFF
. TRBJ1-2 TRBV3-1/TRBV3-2 CASSRRGGDGYTF
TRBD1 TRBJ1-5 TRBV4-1 CASSRKDRGNQPQHF
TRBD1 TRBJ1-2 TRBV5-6 CASSLTRGRGIYGYTF
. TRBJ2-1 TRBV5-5 CASSLGQTGSLYGEQFF
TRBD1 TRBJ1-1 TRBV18 CASLTGSYTEAFF
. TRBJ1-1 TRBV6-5 CASRWGTSTEAFF
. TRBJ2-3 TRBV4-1 CASSKGQGNTDTQYF
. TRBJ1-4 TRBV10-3 CAISPGATNEKLFF
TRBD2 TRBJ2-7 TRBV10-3 CAISVLAGDIEQYF
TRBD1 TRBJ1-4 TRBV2 CASRGQGAGEKLFF
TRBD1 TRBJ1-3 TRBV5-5 CASSPTGAGNTIYF
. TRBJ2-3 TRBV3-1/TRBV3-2 CASSQIGQPNTDTQYF
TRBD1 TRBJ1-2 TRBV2 CASSGQGIGYTF
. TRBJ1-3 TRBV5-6 CASSLVRLGPQGSGNTIYF
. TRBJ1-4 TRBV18 CASSLDSPGGEKLFF
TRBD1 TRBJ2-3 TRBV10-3 CAIKDTGTATDTQYF